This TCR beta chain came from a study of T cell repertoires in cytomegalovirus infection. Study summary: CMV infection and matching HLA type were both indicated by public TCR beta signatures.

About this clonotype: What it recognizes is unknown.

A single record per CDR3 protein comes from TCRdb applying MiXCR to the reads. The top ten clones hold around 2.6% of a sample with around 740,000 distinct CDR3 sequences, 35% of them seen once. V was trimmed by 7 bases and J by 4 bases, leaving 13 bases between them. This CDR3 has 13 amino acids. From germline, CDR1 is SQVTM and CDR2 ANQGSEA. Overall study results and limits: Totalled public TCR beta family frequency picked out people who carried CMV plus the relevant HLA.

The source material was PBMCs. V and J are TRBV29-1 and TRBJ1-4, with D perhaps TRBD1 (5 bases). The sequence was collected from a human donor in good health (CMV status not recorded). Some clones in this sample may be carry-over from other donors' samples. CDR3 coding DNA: TGCAGCGCACTAGACAGTATTAATGAAAAACTGTTTTTT. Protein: CSALDSINEKLFF.